This T cell receptor (beta chain) was recorded in a study of blood T cell repertoires in COVID-19. Here immunoSEQ multiplex PCR was the method, and the copy in TCRdb shows in-frame clones only, minus some. The sample comprises fewer than 25,000 clones, around nine tenths of which are singletons, and 11% rests with the top ten. Trimming cost V 5 bases and J 2 bases, with 11 bases left between them. This CDR3 has 14 residues. Germline values: CDR1 SEHNR, CDR2 FQNEAQ (reference sequence). The clonotype originates from a human donor in a cohort sampled during active COVID-19. The gene calls are TRBV7-9 and TRBJ2-3, with D perhaps matching TRBD2 (5 bases). The specimen was peripheral blood. The CDR3 region is CASSPGRDTDTQYF. DNA for the CDR3: TGTGCCAGCAGCCCCGGTCGGGACACAGATACGCAGTATTTT.